A selection of T cell receptor beta chains follows, all from one sample in a study of beta chain features in type 1 diabetes. Repertoires were generated with immunoSEQ multiplex PCR, while TCRdb's copy carries only in-frame clones and drops some. The table has 350,000 to 450,000 clones, roughly 16% seen once; the top ten hold roughly 0.017%. Sequenced sample: naive CD4+ T cells from blood. These receptors originate from a woman aged 18-30 years in good health. CDR3s include the opening cysteine and the closing phenylalanine or tryptophan. Each record gives: CDR3 DNA, CDR3 protein, clone size, J gene, D gene, V gene. D genes are given only for firm matches. Size is stated for part of the rows, as once, few or many counts, or as a class when the clone is expanded.

CDR3 DNA: TGTGCCAGTAGTATCGGGACTAGCGTCTACGAGCAGTACTTC
CDR3 protein: CASSIGTSVYEQYF
clone size: .
J gene: TRBJ2-7
D gene: TRBD2
V gene: TRBV19

CDR3 DNA: TGCGCCAGCAGGGGACAGCGCTCTGGGGCCAACGTCCTGACTTTC
CDR3 protein: CASRGQRSGANVLTF
clone size: few
J gene: TRBJ2-6
D gene: TRBD1
V gene: TRBV5-1

CDR3 DNA: TGTGCCAGCAGTGACTCTACAGGGTTGTGGACTAATGAAAAACTGTTTTTT
CDR3 protein: CASSDSTGLWTNEKLFF
clone size: .
J gene: TRBJ1-4
D gene: .
V gene: TRBV25-1

CDR3 DNA: TGTGCCTGGAGTGTACAGAGCGGGAGTTACCACGAGCAGTACTTC
CDR3 protein: CAWSVQSGSYHEQYF
clone size: .
J gene: TRBJ2-7
D gene: TRBD2
V gene: TRBV30

CDR3 DNA: TGTGCCAGCAGCTTCTGGACTAGTCTGCAGTATTTT
CDR3 protein: CASSFWTSLQYF
clone size: .
J gene: TRBJ2-3
D gene: TRBD2
V gene: TRBV7-8

CDR3 DNA: TGTGCTAGTGGTTTAGGACTAGCGAGGAACACCGGGGAGCTGTTTTTT
CDR3 protein: CASGLGLARNTGELFF
clone size: once
J gene: TRBJ2-2
D gene: TRBD2
V gene: TRBV12-5

CDR3 DNA: TGTGCCAGCAGGAGAAACAATGAGCAGTTCTTC
CDR3 protein: CASRRNNEQFF
clone size: few
J gene: TRBJ2-1
D gene: .
V gene: TRBV5-8

CDR3 DNA: TGTGCCAGCAGCTTAGATTCGGGGTTCCGGGACACTGAAGCTTTCTTT
CDR3 protein: CASSLDSGFRDTEAFF
clone size: .
J gene: TRBJ1-1
D gene: .
V gene: TRBV11-2

CDR3 DNA: TGTGCCAGTAGCCGTACGCGGACAGCGAGCTCCTACGAGCAGTACTTC
CDR3 protein: CASSRTRTASSYEQYF
clone size: few
J gene: TRBJ2-7
D gene: .
V gene: TRBV19

CDR3 DNA: TGCAGCGTTGTAGGGAGGGCCACAGATACGCAGTATTTT
CDR3 protein: CSVVGRATDTQYF
clone size: .
J gene: TRBJ2-3
D gene: TRBD2
V gene: TRBV29-1

CDR3 DNA: TGTGCCAGCAGCTTAAGGGGGACAGGTGAAAATGAGCAGTTCTTC
CDR3 protein: CASSLRGTGENEQFF
clone size: once
J gene: TRBJ2-1
D gene: TRBD1
V gene: TRBV7-2

CDR3 DNA: TGTGCCAGCAGTTACTCGTCTAGTGGTGGTAGCACTGAAGCTTTCTTT
CDR3 protein: CASSYSSSGGSTEAFF
clone size: few
J gene: TRBJ1-1
D gene: .
V gene: TRBV6-5

CDR3 DNA: TGTGCCATCAGTGACCAGGGTTTCACAGATACGCAGTATTTT
CDR3 protein: CAISDQGFTDTQYF
clone size: few
J gene: TRBJ2-3
D gene: .
V gene: TRBV10-3

CDR3 DNA: TGTGCCAGCAGTTTAAAAGGGTGGAGGGGCTACACCTTC
CDR3 protein: CASSLKGWRGYTF
clone size: .
J gene: TRBJ1-2
D gene: .
V gene: TRBV27

CDR3 DNA: TGTGCCAGCAGTTTAAGACTCGGCCTGGACGAGCAGTACTTC
CDR3 protein: CASSLRLGLDEQYF
clone size: few
J gene: TRBJ2-7
D gene: .
V gene: TRBV27

CDR3 DNA: TGCAGCGCAGAGTTACAGGAGGGGCAAGAGACCCAGTACTTC
CDR3 protein: CSAELQEGQETQYF
clone size: few
J gene: TRBJ2-5
D gene: .
V gene: TRBV29-1

CDR3 DNA: TGTGCCAGCAGTGAAAGGACAGGACGGGACTCTGGGGCCAACGTCCTGACTTTC
CDR3 protein: CASSERTGRDSGANVLTF
clone size: few
J gene: TRBJ2-6
D gene: TRBD1
V gene: TRBV6-1

CDR3 DNA: TGCGCCAGCAGTACCCTAGGACTCAAGACCTACGAGCAGTACTTC
CDR3 protein: CASSTLGLKTYEQYF
clone size: few
J gene: TRBJ2-7
D gene: .
V gene: TRBV5-1

CDR3 DNA: TGTGCCAGCAGCCCAGGGGGGTACTCCTACGAGCAGTACTTC
CDR3 protein: CASSPGGYSYEQYF
clone size: .
J gene: TRBJ2-7
D gene: .
V gene: TRBV28

CDR3 DNA: TGTGCCAGCTCATCCGGGACAGGGCCCTACGAGCAGTACTTC
CDR3 protein: CASSSGTGPYEQYF
clone size: few
J gene: TRBJ2-7
D gene: TRBD1
V gene: TRBV18

CDR3 DNA: TGTGCCAGCAGTGAATTAGGGACTGGACAAGAGACCCAGTACTTC
CDR3 protein: CASSELGTGQETQYF
clone size: .
J gene: TRBJ2-5
D gene: .
V gene: TRBV25-1

CDR3 DNA: TGTGCCAGCAGCCCTAGACAGTTAGCCAAAAACATTCAGTACTTC
CDR3 protein: CASSPRQLAKNIQYF
clone size: few
J gene: TRBJ2-4
D gene: .
V gene: TRBV27

CDR3 DNA: TGTGCCAGCACGACTAGCGCTTTGGGGAACAATGAGCAGTTCTTC
CDR3 protein: CASTTSALGNNEQFF
clone size: .
J gene: TRBJ2-1
D gene: TRBD2
V gene: TRBV28

CDR3 DNA: TGCGCCAGCAGCCCGGGACTAGCTGAAATCTCCTACAATGAGCAGTTCTTC
CDR3 protein: CASSPGLAEISYNEQFF
clone size: .
J gene: TRBJ2-1
D gene: TRBD2
V gene: TRBV5-1

CDR3 DNA: TGCGCCAGCAGCTTGTTGTCGGGATCGGCCACCGGGGAGCTGTTTTTT
CDR3 protein: CASSLLSGSATGELFF
clone size: .
J gene: TRBJ2-2
D gene: .
V gene: TRBV5-1

CDR3 DNA: TGTGCCAGCAGCCCGAGAGCGGGAGGGAACCCCTACGAGCAGTACTTC
CDR3 protein: CASSPRAGGNPYEQYF
clone size: .
J gene: TRBJ2-7
D gene: TRBD2
V gene: TRBV9

CDR3 DNA: TGTGCCAGCAGCTTGATTACGGGCTACGAGCAGTACTTC
CDR3 protein: CASSLITGYEQYF
clone size: .
J gene: TRBJ2-7
D gene: .
V gene: TRBV5-4

CDR3 DNA: TGTGCCTGGAGTGTAGTGGTCATCGGCGGGAGATCCTACAATGAGCAGTTCTTC
CDR3 protein: CAWSVVVIGGRSYNEQFF
clone size: .
J gene: TRBJ2-1
D gene: TRBD2
V gene: TRBV30

CDR3 DNA: TGTGCCAGCACGCCACCGGCGGGAGTCACAGATACGCAGTATTTT
CDR3 protein: CASTPPAGVTDTQYF
clone size: few
J gene: TRBJ2-3
D gene: TRBD2
V gene: TRBV6-1

CDR3 DNA: TGTGCCAGCAGTCCCAGGGGGAGGTGGGACAATGAGCAGTTCTTC
CDR3 protein: CASSPRGRWDNEQFF
clone size: .
J gene: TRBJ2-1
D gene: .
V gene: TRBV2

CDR3 DNA: TGTGCCAGCAGCTCAACCGGGACAGGCTCCTACGAGCAGTACTTC
CDR3 protein: CASSSTGTGSYEQYF
clone size: few
J gene: TRBJ2-7
D gene: TRBD1
V gene: TRBV7-2

CDR3 DNA: TGTGCCAGCAGTCGGGAAGGCTATGGCTACACCTTC
CDR3 protein: CASSREGYGYTF
clone size: .
J gene: TRBJ1-2
D gene: .
V gene: TRBV2

CDR3 DNA: TGTGCCAGCAGGGACGGCGGGACAGGGGGCTACGAGCAGTACTTC
CDR3 protein: CASRDGGTGGYEQYF
clone size: few
J gene: TRBJ2-7
D gene: TRBD1
V gene: TRBV27

CDR3 DNA: TGTGCCAGCAGTGAATTCGGGGTGGGTCAGCCCCAGCATTTT
CDR3 protein: CASSEFGVGQPQHF
clone size: few
J gene: TRBJ1-5
D gene: .
V gene: TRBV25-1

CDR3 DNA: TGCGCCAGCAGCTTGTCCCCTGGACAGGAGTACGAGCAGTACTTC
CDR3 protein: CASSLSPGQEYEQYF
clone size: few
J gene: TRBJ2-7
D gene: TRBD1
V gene: TRBV5-1

CDR3 DNA: TGTGCCAGCAGCCCATACAGGGTTAACACAGATACGCAGTATTTT
CDR3 protein: CASSPYRVNTDTQYF
clone size: .
J gene: TRBJ2-3
D gene: .
V gene: TRBV5-4

CDR3 DNA: TGTGCCAGCAGCTTAAGGGCAGGACTTGGCTACACCTTC
CDR3 protein: CASSLRAGLGYTF
clone size: few
J gene: TRBJ1-2
D gene: .
V gene: TRBV5-6

CDR3 DNA: TGTGCCAGCAGGTCAACTATCGGGACAGGCTCCTACGAGCAGTACTTC
CDR3 protein: CASRSTIGTGSYEQYF
clone size: .
J gene: TRBJ2-7
D gene: TRBD1
V gene: TRBV28

CDR3 DNA: TGCGCCAGCAGCTTGGCCGACAGGGGAAATGATGGCTACACCTTC
CDR3 protein: CASSLADRGNDGYTF
clone size: few
J gene: TRBJ1-2
D gene: TRBD1
V gene: TRBV5-1

CDR3 DNA: TGTGCCTGGCGACGGGTGGAAGCTTTCTTT
CDR3 protein: CAWRRVEAFF
clone size: few
J gene: TRBJ1-1
D gene: .
V gene: TRBV30

CDR3 DNA: TGTGCCAGCAGTTTCTCGGCTAGCGGGAGGGCCAGAGAGACCCAGTACTTC
CDR3 protein: CASSFSASGRARETQYF
clone size: few
J gene: TRBJ2-5
D gene: TRBD2
V gene: TRBV28

CDR3 DNA: TGTGCCAGCAGCTTAAGCCGGGTGAACACTGAAGCTTTCTTT
CDR3 protein: CASSLSRVNTEAFF
clone size: .
J gene: TRBJ1-1
D gene: .
V gene: TRBV7-9

CDR3 DNA: TGTGCCAGCAGCGGCGGTGAGCAGTTCTTC
CDR3 protein: CASSGGEQFF
clone size: few
J gene: TRBJ2-1
D gene: .
V gene: TRBV28

CDR3 DNA: TGTGCCAGCAGTTCTCATCCCGGCAAAAACATTCAGTACTTC
CDR3 protein: CASSSHPGKNIQYF
clone size: few
J gene: TRBJ2-4
D gene: .
V gene: TRBV27

CDR3 DNA: TGTGCCAGCAGCCCTCAGCAGGGGAGTGAGCAGTTCTTC
CDR3 protein: CASSPQQGSEQFF
clone size: .
J gene: TRBJ2-1
D gene: .
V gene: TRBV7-3

CDR3 DNA: TGTGCCAGCAGTTTAGGCTCACCCGAGCAGTACTTC
CDR3 protein: CASSLGSPEQYF
clone size: few
J gene: TRBJ2-7
D gene: .
V gene: TRBV28

CDR3 DNA: TGTGCCAGCAGCGTAGAAGGGGCGTTCGGCTACACCTTC
CDR3 protein: CASSVEGAFGYTF
clone size: .
J gene: TRBJ1-2
D gene: .
V gene: TRBV9

CDR3 DNA: TGTGCCAGCAGTCGGACAGGCCGATCTGGGGCCAACGTCCTGACTTTC
CDR3 protein: CASSRTGRSGANVLTF
clone size: .
J gene: TRBJ2-6
D gene: TRBD1
V gene: TRBV27

CDR3 DNA: TGCGCCAGCAGCCAAGGGACAGGTCATGCTAATGAAAAACTGTTTTTT
CDR3 protein: CASSQGTGHANEKLFF
clone size: .
J gene: TRBJ1-4
D gene: TRBD1
V gene: TRBV4-1

CDR3 DNA: TGTGCCAGCTCACCGCCGGAGGGGATGAACACTGAAGCTTTCTTT
CDR3 protein: CASSPPEGMNTEAFF
clone size: few
J gene: TRBJ1-1
D gene: .
V gene: TRBV18

CDR3 DNA: TGTGCCAGCAGCCGGGGGACAGGGCAAAACATTCAGTACTTC
CDR3 protein: CASSRGTGQNIQYF
clone size: .
J gene: TRBJ2-4
D gene: TRBD1
V gene: TRBV27

CDR3 DNA: TGTGCCAGCAGTGAAAAGGACAGGGGGCTGCCTAATGAAAAACTGTTTTTT
CDR3 protein: CASSEKDRGLPNEKLFF
clone size: .
J gene: TRBJ1-4
D gene: TRBD1
V gene: TRBV25-1

CDR3 DNA: TGTGCCAGCAGCTCGACTAGCGGGAGACGGGATGAGCAGTTCTTC
CDR3 protein: CASSSTSGRRDEQFF
clone size: few
J gene: TRBJ2-1
D gene: TRBD2
V gene: TRBV7-3

CDR3 DNA: TGCGCCAGCAGCTTTGAGCAAGAGACCCAGTACTTC
CDR3 protein: CASSFEQETQYF
clone size: few
J gene: TRBJ2-5
D gene: .
V gene: TRBV5-1

CDR3 DNA: TGTGCCAGTAGTGTGACAGCGAACACCGGGGAGCTGTTTTTT
CDR3 protein: CASSVTANTGELFF
clone size: .
J gene: TRBJ2-2
D gene: .
V gene: TRBV19

CDR3 DNA: TGTGCCAGCAGCTTGGAGGGGGTAGATACGCAGTATTTT
CDR3 protein: CASSLEGVDTQYF
clone size: few
J gene: TRBJ2-3
D gene: .
V gene: TRBV5-4

CDR3 DNA: TGTGCCAGCAGCCAGAGCCGAATAGCGGGAGGGCCGGGCGAGCAGTACTTC
CDR3 protein: CASSQSRIAGGPGEQYF
clone size: .
J gene: TRBJ2-7
D gene: TRBD2
V gene: TRBV4-2